This TCR beta chain is from a study of molecular identifiers for immune sequencing clone quantification. Overall study: With replicates, the RNA of roughly 20,000 or 100,000 naive CD8 cells was split five ways and four were sequenced.

TCRdb used MiXCR to reprocess the PCR reads, holding one entry per CDR3 protein. The table has some 590,000 distinct CDR3 sequences, 25% seen once. This CDR3 is 16 amino acids long. The trim removed 2 bases at V and 6 bases at J, leaving 9 bases unmatched. Germline CDR1 is MGHRA and CDR2 is YSYEKL. Findings of the study overall: In naive cells, clones above 20 RNA copies held under 1% of molecules, whereas in effector cells they held over 98%.

This clonotype was observed at least ten times. Its specificity is not known. The clonotype comes from a human donor in good health. Some libraries in this study had Jurkat cell RNA spiked in. V is TRBV4-1 and J is TRBJ1-4; 7 bases match TRBD1. The sequenced sample consisted of naive CD8+ T cells from blood, with Jurkat cell RNA spiked in. Regarding subset: FACS-sorted CD8+CD4-CCR7+CD45RA+ naive T cells. CDR3 amino acids: CASSQLPGGGDEKLFF. The CDR3 bases are TGCGCCAGCAGCCAACTCCCAGGGGGTGGGGATGAAAAACTGTTTTTT.